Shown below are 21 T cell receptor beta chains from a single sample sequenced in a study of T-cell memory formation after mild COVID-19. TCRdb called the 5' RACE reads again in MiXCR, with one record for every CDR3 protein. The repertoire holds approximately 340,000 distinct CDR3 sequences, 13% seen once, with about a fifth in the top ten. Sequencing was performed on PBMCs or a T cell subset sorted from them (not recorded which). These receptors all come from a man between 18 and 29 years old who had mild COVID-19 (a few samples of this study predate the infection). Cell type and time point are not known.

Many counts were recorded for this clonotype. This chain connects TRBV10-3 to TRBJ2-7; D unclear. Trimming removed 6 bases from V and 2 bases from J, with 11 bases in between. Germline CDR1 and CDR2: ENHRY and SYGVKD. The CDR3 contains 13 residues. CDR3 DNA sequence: TGTGCCATCAGAACTGCCGATACCTACGAGCAGTACTTC. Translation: CAIRTADTYEQYF.

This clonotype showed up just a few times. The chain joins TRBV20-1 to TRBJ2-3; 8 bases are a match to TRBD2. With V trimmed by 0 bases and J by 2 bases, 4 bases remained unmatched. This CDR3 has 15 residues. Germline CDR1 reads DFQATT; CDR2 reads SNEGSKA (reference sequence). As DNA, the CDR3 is TGCAGTGCTAGAGATTTAGCGGGGCTCACAGATACGCAGTATTTT. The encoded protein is CSARDLAGLTDTQYF.

The CDR3 region has the DNA TGTGCCAGCAGAGATCTACAGGGGAGAGAGACTGAAGCTTTCTTT. Translating it yields CASRDLQGRETEAFF. The V call is TRBV6-5, the J call TRBJ1-1, with 7 bases identical to TRBD1. Germline CDR1 reads MNHEY; CDR2 reads SVGAGI. Trimming took 6 bases from V and 5 from J; bases not matched to a gene: 12. The CDR3 has 15 amino acids.

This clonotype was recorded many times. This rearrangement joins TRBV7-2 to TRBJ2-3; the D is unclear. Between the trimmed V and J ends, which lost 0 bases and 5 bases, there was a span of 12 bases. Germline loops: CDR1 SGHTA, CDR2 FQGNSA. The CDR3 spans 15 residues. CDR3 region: CASSLARQARDTQYF. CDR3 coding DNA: TGTGCCAGCAGCTTAGCGCGGCAGGCGCGAGATACGCAGTATTTT.

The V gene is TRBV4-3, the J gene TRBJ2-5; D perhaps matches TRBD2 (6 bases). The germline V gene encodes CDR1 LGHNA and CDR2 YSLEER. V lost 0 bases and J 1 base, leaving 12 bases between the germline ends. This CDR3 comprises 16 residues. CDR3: CASSQDRVGGQETQYF. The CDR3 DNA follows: TGCGCCAGCAGCCAAGATCGGGTGGGAGGCCAAGAGACCCAGTACTTC.

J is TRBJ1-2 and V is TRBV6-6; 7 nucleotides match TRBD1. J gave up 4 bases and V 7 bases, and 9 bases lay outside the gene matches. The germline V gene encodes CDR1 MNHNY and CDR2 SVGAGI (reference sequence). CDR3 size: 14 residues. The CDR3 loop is CASILTGSGYGYTF. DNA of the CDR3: TGTGCCAGCATTCTGACAGGGTCGGGCTATGGCTACACCTTC.

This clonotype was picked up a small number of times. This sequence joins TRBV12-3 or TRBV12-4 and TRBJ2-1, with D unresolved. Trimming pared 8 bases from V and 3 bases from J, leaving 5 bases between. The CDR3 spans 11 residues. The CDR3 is CASGIYNEQFF. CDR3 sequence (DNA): TGTGCCAGCGGGATCTACAATGAGCAGTTCTTC.

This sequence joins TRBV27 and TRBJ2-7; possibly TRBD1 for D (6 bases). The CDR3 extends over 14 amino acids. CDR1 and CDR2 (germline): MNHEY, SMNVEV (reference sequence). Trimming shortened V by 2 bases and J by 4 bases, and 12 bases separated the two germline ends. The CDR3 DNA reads TGTGCCAGCAGTTTAACCGGGACAAATTACGAGCAGTACGTC. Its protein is CASSLTGTNYEQYV.

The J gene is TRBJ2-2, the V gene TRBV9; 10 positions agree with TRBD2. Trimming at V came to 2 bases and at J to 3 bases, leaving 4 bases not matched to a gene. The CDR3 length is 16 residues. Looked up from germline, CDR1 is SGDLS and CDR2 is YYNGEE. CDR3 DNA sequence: TGTGCCAGCAGCGTGGCTAGCGGGGGATACACCGGGGAGCTGTTTTTT. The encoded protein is CASSVASGGYTGELFF.

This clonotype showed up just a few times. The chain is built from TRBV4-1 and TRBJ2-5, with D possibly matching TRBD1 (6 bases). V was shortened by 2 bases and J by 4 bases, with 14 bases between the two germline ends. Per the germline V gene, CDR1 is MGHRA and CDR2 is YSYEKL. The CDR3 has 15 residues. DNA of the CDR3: TGCGCCAGCAGCCAAAATACAGGGTTGGGAGAGACCCAGTACTTC. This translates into CASSQNTGLGETQYF.

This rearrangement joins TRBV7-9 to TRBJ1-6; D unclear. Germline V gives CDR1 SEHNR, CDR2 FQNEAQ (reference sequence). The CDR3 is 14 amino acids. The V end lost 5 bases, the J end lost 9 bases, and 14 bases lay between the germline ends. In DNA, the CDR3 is TGTGCCAGCAGCCGCGGACTTTTAGGTTCACCCCTCCACTTT. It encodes CASSRGLLGSPLHF.

The CDR3 DNA sequence: TGCGCCAGCAGCCGGTCTTTGGGGGGATGGTATGGCTACACCTTC. It encodes CASSRSLGGWYGYTF. The rearrangement joins TRBV4-3 to TRBJ1-2; the D gene is possibly TRBD1 (5 bases). V gave up 4 bases and J gave up 5 bases, with 17 bases separating them. CDR3 length: 15 amino acids. Germline V gives CDR1 LGHNA, CDR2 YSLEER.

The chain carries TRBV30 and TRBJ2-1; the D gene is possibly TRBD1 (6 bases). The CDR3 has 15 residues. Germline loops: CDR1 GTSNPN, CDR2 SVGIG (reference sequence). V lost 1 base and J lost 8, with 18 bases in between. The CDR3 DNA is TGTGCCTGGAGTGCAGTCCGACAGGATTTAGATGAGCAGTTCTTC. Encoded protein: CAWSAVRQDLDEQFF.

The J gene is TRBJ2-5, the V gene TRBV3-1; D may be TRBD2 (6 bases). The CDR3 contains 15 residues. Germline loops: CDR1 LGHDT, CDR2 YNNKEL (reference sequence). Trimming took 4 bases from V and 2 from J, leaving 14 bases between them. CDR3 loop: CASSLTASGQETQYF. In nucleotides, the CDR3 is TGTGCCAGCAGCCTCACCGCCAGCGGGCAAGAGACCCAGTACTTC.

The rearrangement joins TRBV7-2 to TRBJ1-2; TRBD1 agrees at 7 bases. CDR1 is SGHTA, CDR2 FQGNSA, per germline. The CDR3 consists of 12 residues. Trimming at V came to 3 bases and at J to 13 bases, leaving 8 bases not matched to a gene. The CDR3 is CASSLMTGSTTF. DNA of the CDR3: TGTGCCAGCAGCTTGATGACAGGGTCCACCACCTTC. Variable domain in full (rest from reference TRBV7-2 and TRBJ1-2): GAGVSQSPSNKVTEKGKDVELRCDPISGHTALYWYRQSLGQGLEFLIYFQGNSAPDKSGLPSDRFSAERTGGSVSTLTIQRTQQEDSAVYLCASSLMTGSTTFGSGTRLTVV.

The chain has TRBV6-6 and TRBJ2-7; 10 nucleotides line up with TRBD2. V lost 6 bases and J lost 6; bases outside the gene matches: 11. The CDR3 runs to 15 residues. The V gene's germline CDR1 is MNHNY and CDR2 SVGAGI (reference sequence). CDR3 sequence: CASRPLSGLATEQYF. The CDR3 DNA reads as TGTGCCAGCAGACCCCTGTCGGGACTAGCGACCGAGCAGTACTTC.

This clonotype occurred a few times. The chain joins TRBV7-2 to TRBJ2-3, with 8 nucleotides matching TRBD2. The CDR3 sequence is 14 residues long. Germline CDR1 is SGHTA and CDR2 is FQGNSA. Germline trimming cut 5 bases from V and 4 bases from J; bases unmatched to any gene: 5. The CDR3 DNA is TGTGCCAGCAGCAAAGGACTAGCTGCAGATACGCAGTATTTT. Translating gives CASSKGLAADTQYF.

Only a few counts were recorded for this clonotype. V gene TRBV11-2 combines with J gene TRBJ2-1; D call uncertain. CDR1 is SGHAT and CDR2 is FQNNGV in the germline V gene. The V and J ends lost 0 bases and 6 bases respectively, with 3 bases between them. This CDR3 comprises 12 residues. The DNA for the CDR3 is TGTGCCAGCAGCTTAGATTCCAATGAGCAGTTCTTC. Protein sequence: CASSLDSNEQFF.

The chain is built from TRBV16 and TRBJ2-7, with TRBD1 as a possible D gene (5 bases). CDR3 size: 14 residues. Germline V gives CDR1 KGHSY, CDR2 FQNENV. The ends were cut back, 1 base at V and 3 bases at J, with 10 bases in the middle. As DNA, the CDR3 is TGTGCCAGCAGCCAATGGTGGCAGGGCTACGAGCAGTACTTC. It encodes CASSQWWQGYEQYF. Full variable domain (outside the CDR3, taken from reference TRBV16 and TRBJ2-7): GEEVAQTPKHLVRGEGQKAKLYCAPIKGHSYVFWYQQVLKNEFKFLISFQNENVFDETGMPKERFSAKCLPNSPCSLEIQATKLEDSAVYFCASSQWWQGYEQYFGPGTRLTVT.

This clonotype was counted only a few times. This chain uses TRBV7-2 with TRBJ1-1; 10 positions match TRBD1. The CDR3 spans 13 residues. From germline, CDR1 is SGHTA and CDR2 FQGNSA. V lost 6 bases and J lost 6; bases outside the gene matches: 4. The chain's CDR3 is CASRTGGASEAFF. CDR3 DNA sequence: TGTGCCAGCAGGACAGGGGGCGCTTCTGAAGCTTTCTTT.

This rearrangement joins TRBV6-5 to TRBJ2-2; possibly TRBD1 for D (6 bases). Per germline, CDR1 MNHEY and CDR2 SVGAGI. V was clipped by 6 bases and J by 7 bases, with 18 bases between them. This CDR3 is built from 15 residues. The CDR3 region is CASSRMDSRGGELFF. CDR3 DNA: TGTGCCAGCAGCCGGATGGACAGTCGGGGCGGGGAGCTGTTTTTT.